The T cell receptor beta chain described here comes from a study of T cells of healthy individuals. TCRdb analysed the 5' RACE reads with MiXCR anew, one entry per CDR3 protein. The sample consists of 40,000 to 60,000 distinct CDR3 sequences, under 15% of them appearing once. Germline V gene lookup returns CDR1 KGHDR and CDR2 SFDVKD. CDR3 size: 15 residues. Trimming removed 5 bases at V and 1 base at J, with 13 bases between. The chain has TRBV24-1 and TRBJ1-1; no clear D gene. This TCR was sampled from a human donor in good health. The CDR3 loop is CATSGLGGRNTEAFF. The CDR3 DNA reads as TGTGCCACCAGTGGACTGGGAGGGAGGAACACTGAAGCTTTCTTT.